Shown below are 5 T cell receptor beta chains from a single sample sequenced in a study of spatial heterogeneity in lung cancer. TCRdb re-analysed the 5' RACE reads in MiXCR, keeping a single row per CDR3 protein. The data show 11,000 to 15,000 distinct CDR3 sequences, roughly 9.1% seen once. Stated time point: sample taken at primary tumor resection. Extraction of whole RNA from tumor, nontumor lung or frozen PBMC preceded unsorted sequencing. The specimen comprised PBMCs, sampled at surgery. These TCRs come from a male donor with early-stage non-small cell lung cancer.

The table lists this clonotype with many counts. V is TRBV28 and J is TRBJ1-2; D perhaps matches TRBD1 (6 bases). CDR1 is MDHEN, CDR2 SYDVKM, per germline. This CDR3 comprises 13 residues. Trimming removed 10 bases from V and 5 bases from J, with 17 bases in between. The CDR3 coding sequence is TGTGCCACCCTCAGGGGAGAAGGGTATGGCTACACCTTC. Residues: CATLRGEGYGYTF.

This clonotype was counted ten times or more. The chain uses TRBV4-2 and TRBJ2-5; D possibly corresponds to TRBD2 (6 bases). The CDR3 has 17 amino acids. Germline V gene lookup returns CDR1 LGHNA and CDR2 YNFKEQ. The V gene lost 1 base and the J gene lost 0 bases, with 15 bases spanning the gap. This CDR3 reads CASSQGVGGPYQETQYF. Here the CDR3 DNA reads TGTGCCAGCAGCCAAGGGGTTGGAGGGCCGTACCAAGAGACCCAGTACTTC.

This clonotype was detected many times. This chain links TRBV5-1 with TRBJ1-5; 10 bases fit TRBD1. There are 14 residues in the CDR3. The germline gives CDR1 SGHRS, CDR2 YFSETQ. Trimming removed 4 bases from V and 5 bases from J; junction bases left unmatched: 3. CDR3 in amino acids: CASSAGTGDQPQHF. DNA of the CDR3: TGCGCCAGCAGCGCGGGGACAGGGGATCAGCCCCAGCATTTT.

This clonotype was seen ten or more times. The chain is built from TRBV28 and TRBJ2-1, with 7 bases lining up with TRBD2. The CDR3 covers 15 residues. The trim removed 3 bases at V and 7 bases at J, leaving 9 bases unmatched. Germline lookup yields CDR1 MDHEN and CDR2 SYDVKM. The CDR3 spells CASSLWTGGSNEQFF. For the CDR3, the DNA is TGTGCCAGCAGTTTGTGGACGGGAGGTAGTAATGAGCAGTTCTTC.

The rearrangement joins TRBV27 to TRBJ2-2, with D tentatively TRBD2 (5 bases). The CDR3 is made up of 15 amino acids. Looked up from germline, CDR1 is MNHEY and CDR2 is SMNVEV (reference sequence). The V end was cut by 3 bases, the J end by 1 base, with 9 bases between. The CDR3 nucleotides read TGTGCCAGCAGTTTCAGTGCGGGGAACACCGGGGAGCTGTTTTTT. Encoded protein: CASSFSAGNTGELFF.